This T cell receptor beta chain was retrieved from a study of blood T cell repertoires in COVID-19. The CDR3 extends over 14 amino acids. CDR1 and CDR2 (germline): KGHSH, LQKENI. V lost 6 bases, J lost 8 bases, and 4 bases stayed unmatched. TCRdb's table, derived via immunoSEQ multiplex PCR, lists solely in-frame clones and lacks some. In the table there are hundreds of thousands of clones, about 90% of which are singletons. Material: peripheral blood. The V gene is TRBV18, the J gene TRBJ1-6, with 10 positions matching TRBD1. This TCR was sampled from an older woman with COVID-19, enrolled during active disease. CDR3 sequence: CASSPGQGYSPLHF. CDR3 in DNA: TGTGCCAGCTCGCCGGGACAGGGGTATTCACCCCTCCACTTT. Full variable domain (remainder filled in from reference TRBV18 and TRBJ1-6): NAGVMQNPRHLVRRRGQEARLRCSPMKGHSHVYWYRQLPEEGLKFMVYLQKENIIDESGMPKERFSAEFPKEGPSILRIQQVVRGDSAAYFCASSPGQGYSPLHFGNGTRLTVT.